The entry below gives a single TCR beta chain sequence along with its context. Its specificity is not known. This sample stems from a study of CD8 T cell repertoires and HIV-1 epitope variants. Whole-study context: Each of Twenty-five Gag and Nef epitope peptides stimulated a separate culture.

Broader study findings: Nef KF9 drew about 5 clonotypes and HW9 one, without TAALDMSHF responses.

The protocol was immunoSEQ multiplex PCR, while the TCRdb copy is restricted to in-frame clones and leaves out a portion. The sample carries roughly 5,400 clones, around 67% recorded once. Between the trimmed V and J ends, which lost 5 bases and 3 bases, there was a span of 14 bases. This CDR3 is built from 15 residues. Germline V gene lookup returns CDR1 SGHRS and CDR2 YFSETQ. The sample consisted of cultured CD8+ T cells derived from PBMCs. The receptor was derived from a male donor with HIV. The gene calls are TRBV5-1 and TRBJ2-2; TRBD1 is a possible D gene (6 bases). CDR3 residues: CASRILAGDTGELFF. The CDR3 DNA sequence: TGCGCCAGCAGGATACTCGCAGGGGACACCGGGGAGCTGTTTTTT.